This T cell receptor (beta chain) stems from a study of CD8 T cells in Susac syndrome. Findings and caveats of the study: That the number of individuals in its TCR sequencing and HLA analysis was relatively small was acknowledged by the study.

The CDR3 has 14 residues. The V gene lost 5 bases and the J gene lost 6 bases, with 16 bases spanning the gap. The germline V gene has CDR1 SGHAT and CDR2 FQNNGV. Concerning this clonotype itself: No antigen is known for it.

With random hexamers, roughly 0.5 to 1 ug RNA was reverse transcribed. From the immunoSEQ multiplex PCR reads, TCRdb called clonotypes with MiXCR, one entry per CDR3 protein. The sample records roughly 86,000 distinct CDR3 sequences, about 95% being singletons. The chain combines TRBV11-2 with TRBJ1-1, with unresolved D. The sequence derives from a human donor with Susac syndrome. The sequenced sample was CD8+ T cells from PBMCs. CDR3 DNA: TGTGCCAGCAGCCTCCCGCCCGGGAAGCCTGAAGCTTTCTTT. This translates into CASSLPPGKPEAFF.